The clone carrying this T cell receptor beta chain was observed many times. This CDR3 comprises 14 residues. The germline V and J ends were trimmed by 3 bases and 5 bases, with 13 bases remaining between them. Germline lookup yields CDR1 MGHDK and CDR2 SYGVNS. This record belongs to a study of T cells in Graves' hyperthyroidism and ophthalmopathy. Researchers took RNA transcripts and amplified the TCR beta CDR3 regions from them. HTBI primers were employed in a first-round RT-PCR of the TCR CDR3. TCRdb fed the multiplex PCR reads into MiXCR, producing one record per CDR3 protein. The sample records about 300,000 distinct CDR3 sequences, 25% being singletons.

The clonotype originates from a man aged 35 to 55 with Graves' hyperthyroidism that later progressed to Graves' ophthalmopathy. The rearrangement uses TRBV25-1 and TRBJ2-5; D remains unclear. Sequenced input: blood. The CDR3 DNA follows: TGTGCCAGCAGTGATCCACAACCCGAGGAGACCCAGTACTTC. This translates into CASSDPQPEETQYF.